This T cell receptor (beta chain) was recovered during a study of spatial heterogeneity in lung cancer (dated by TCRdb to between 2019 and 2020). Some background on the complete study: More beta-chain than alpha-chain transcripts were consistently detected, likely reflecting higher beta-chain transcript abundance. In the raw uncorrected reads, each unique combination of TCR and UMI appeared more than ten times on average. In non-small cell lung cancer, the study quantitatively compared TCR alpha and beta repertoires across several tumor regions, matched nontumor lung, and blood. TCR repertoire features were related to nonsynonymous mutation counts determined by whole-exome sequencing of tumor tissue. At surgery, both alpha and beta chains were TCR-sequenced in under 250 tumor regions, about 61 matched nontumor lung samples and a few dozen PBMC samples.

CDR1 and CDR2, looked up from the germline V gene, are SQVTM and ANQGSEA. From V the trimming removes 3 bases and from J it removes 3 bases, while the gene matches leave 1 base of the junction unaccounted for. The CDR3 spans 13 residues, from the cysteine through the phenylalanine. Only CDR3 DNA is held: 39 bases, read in frame from base 1. The meaning of the sample's time point label: sample taken at primary tumor resection. For TCR sequencing, whole RNA was extracted from tumor and nontumor lung tissue, or from cryopreserved PBMC samples, and no cell sorting was done. Samples were obtained from approximately 72 patients with early-stage, untreated non-small cell lung cancer from the lung TRACERx cohort. Only patients with enough RNA available from two or more tumor regions were chosen for TCR sequencing. This clonotype appeared many times. The target of this receptor is not known. No clone much larger than this one lies a single base away; base qualities are absent.

Receptor libraries were prepared by 5' RACE. Sequencing used a NextSeq 500. In the TCR library protocol, a unique molecular identifier was attached to each TCR cDNA molecule so that PCR and sequencing errors could be corrected. The authors' analysis ran thus. TCR identification, UMI-based error correction and CDR3 extraction were all carried out with Decombinator tools. TCRs above a frequency of 2 per 1,000, corresponding to the top 1% of the tumor frequency distribution, were defined as expanded. Each repertoire was subsampled 100 times to 5,000 TCRs, after which Renyi diversity was computed with the R vegan package. CDR3 similarity networks were built from amino acid triplet string-kernel similarity, connecting CDR3s with pairwise similarity above 0.82. TCRdb trimmed the raw reads at Q25, called clones with MiXCR and kept productive beta chains. CDR3 protein sequences are deduplicated, and each keeps its most common genes and DNA. TCRdb's processing, not the study's, gives the V and J calls here. Across this sample there are under 75,000 distinct CDR3 sequences, with more than 7% seen only once. The ten largest clones capture more than 12% of the sample.

Overall study results and their limits: Additional single-cell paired TCR alpha and beta sequencing was considered necessary to confirm, at a functional level, the hypothesis that regional TCRs recognize regional mutations. Ubiquitous expanded tumor TCRs showed up in blood more often at tumor resection than at routine follow-up.

This clonotype originated in a female donor with early-stage non-small cell lung cancer. This material consisted of PBMCs, taken at surgery. The chain was built from TRBV29-1 and TRBJ2-5; TRBD2 aligns with 10 central bases. CDR3 protein: CSVELAGEETQYF. The DNA is TGCAGCGTTGAGCTAGCGGGAGAAGAGACCCAGTACTTC.